The 8 T cell receptor beta chains reported below all come from one sample, sequenced in a study of graft-versus-host responses after intestinal transplantation. Produced via immunoSEQ multiplex PCR; TCRdb's table is partial and in-frame only. In the table there are tens of thousands of clones, 90% to 95% of which are singletons. The sample was PBMCs, taken 524 days after transplant. The receptors shown here come from a human patient who received an intestinal transplant, so some T cells may come from the graft donor.

This clone has more than one count but fewer than ten. The rearrangement joins TRBV27 to TRBJ2-7, with D perhaps matching TRBD2 (6 bases). The germline V gene has CDR1 MNHEY and CDR2 SMNVEV (reference sequence). The V and J ends lost 5 bases and 0 bases respectively, with 11 bases between them. The CDR3 contains 14 residues. The CDR3 nucleotides are TGTGCCAGCAGTCCTGGACTATTCTCCTACGAGCAGTACTTC. The encoded protein is CASSPGLFSYEQYF.

The rearrangement joins TRBV6-1 to TRBJ1-5; D may be TRBD1 (5 bases). Trimming removed 7 bases from V and 3 bases from J, with 10 bases in between. CDR1 and CDR2 from the germline V gene are MNHNS and SASEGT. CDR3 length: 13 amino acids. The CDR3 sequence is CASTGGYNQPQHF. DNA for the CDR3: TGTGCCAGCACGGGGGGGTACAATCAGCCCCAGCATTTT.

The chain employs TRBV7-8 and TRBJ1-5; the D is unclear. The ends were cut back, 1 base at V and 0 bases at J, with 7 bases in the middle. Germline CDR1 SGHVS, CDR2 FQNEAQ. The CDR3 consists of 15 residues. The CDR3: CASSLGGTSNQPQHF. CDR3 coding DNA: TGTGCCAGCAGCTTAGGGGGTACTAGCAATCAGCCCCAGCATTTT.

The V gene is TRBV7-9, the J gene TRBJ2-3; 8 nucleotides match TRBD1. There are 16 residues in the CDR3. Losses at the gene ends were 7 bases for V and 2 bases for J; bases not matched to a gene: 11. Germline CDR1 reads SEHNR; CDR2 reads FQNEAQ (reference sequence). The CDR3 protein is CASNPRTGRVTDTQYF. In DNA, the CDR3 is TGTGCCAGCAATCCAAGGACAGGGCGCGTCACAGATACGCAGTATTTT.

The V call is TRBV5-1, the J call TRBJ2-7; 10 nucleotides align to TRBD2. The CDR3 covers 17 residues. CDR1 is SGHRS and CDR2 is YFSETQ in the germline V gene. V shed 0 bases and J 0 bases; nucleotides not matched to a gene: 6. The CDR3 DNA reads as TGCGCCAGCAGCTTGGCTCCCGCTAGCGGGAGCTCCTACGAGCAGTACTTC. It encodes CASSLAPASGSSYEQYF.

The V and J genes are TRBV28 and TRBJ1-4, with TRBD1 matching over 10 bases. Germline V gene lookup returns CDR1 MDHEN and CDR2 SYDVKM. The CDR3 consists of 15 residues. The V and J ends lost 4 bases and 7 bases, in that order; junction bases with no gene match: 6. CDR3 sequence reads: CASSWGQGKAEKLFF. CDR3 nucleotide sequence: TGTGCCAGCAGTTGGGGACAGGGGAAAGCTGAAAAACTGTTTTTT.

The genes are TRBV19 and TRBJ2-1, with D maybe TRBD2 (6 bases). The CDR3 is 15 residues long. V lost 5 bases and J lost 2, with 13 bases in between. Germline V gives CDR1 LNHDA, CDR2 SQIVND (reference sequence). The CDR3 DNA reads as TGTGCCAGTAGTGGAACTAGCTGGGCCTACAATGAGCAGTTCTTC. Translated: CASSGTSWAYNEQFF. Filled out from reference TRBV19 and TRBJ2-1, the complete variable domain reads DGGITQSPKYLFRKEGQNVTLSCEQNLNHDAMYWYRQDPGQGLRLIYYSQIVNDFQKGDIAEGYSVSREKKESFPLTVTSAQKNPTAFYLCASSGTSWAYNEQFFGPGTRLTVL.

This sequence joins TRBV6-1 and TRBJ1-5; D is possibly TRBD1 (6 bases). This CDR3 has 17 residues. Trimming shortened V by 2 bases and J by 0 bases, and 14 bases separated the two germline ends. CDR1 is MNHNS and CDR2 is SASEGT in the germline V gene. The CDR3 DNA reads TGTGCCAGCAGTGAACGTCGGCAGGGGTTTAGCAATCAGCCCCAGCATTTT. Its protein product is CASSERRQGFSNQPQHF.